The rows below give T cell receptor beta chains drawn from one sample of a study of cytomegalovirus exposure and HLA in healthy donors. Here immunoSEQ multiplex PCR was the method, and the copy in TCRdb shows in-frame clones only, minus some. The repertoire holds more than 95,000 clones, with approximately 64% as singletons. Specimen: PBMCs. The receptors derive from a woman between 45 and 60 years old in good health and CMV-seronegative. Each CDR3 is given with its conserved first and last residue. A D gene is named only where the DNA matches it firmly. Not every row has a clone size; where given, it reads once, few, many or a size class.

V: TRBV25-1; size: -; D: TRBD2; J: TRBJ2-1; DNA: TGTGCCAGCAGTGAATTGGCGCGGGGGGGCCTACTAAATGAGCAGTTCTTC; CDR3: CASSELARGGLLNEQFF
V: TRBV4-1; size: -; D: -; J: TRBJ1-4; DNA: TGCGCCAGCAGCCAAGTCGGGAGGTCGGGTAATGAAAAACTGTTTTTT; CDR3: CASSQVGRSGNEKLFF
V: TRBV7-6; size: -; D: -; J: TRBJ2-1; DNA: TGTGCCAGCAGCCTTTCCGCCAGGGTTAATGAGCAGTTCTTC; CDR3: CASSLSARVNEQFF
V: TRBV7-2; size: -; D: TRBD2; J: TRBJ2-1; DNA: TGTGCCAGCAGCTCCCTAGCGGGAGGGCTGGATTTGGAGTTCTTC; CDR3: CASSSLAGGLDLEFF
V: TRBV18; size: -; D: TRBD1; J: TRBJ1-2; DNA: TGTGCCAGCTCCGACAGGGACTATGGCTACACCTTC; CDR3: CASSDRDYGYTF
V: TRBV2; size: -; D: TRBD1; J: TRBJ1-2; DNA: TGTGCCAGCAGTGCCCGGGACAGGGTTGAGGGGGGCTACACCTTC; CDR3: CASSARDRVEGGYTF
V: TRBV7-9; size: -; D: -; J: TRBJ2-7; DNA: TGTGCCAGCAGCTTCAGGGGTGCCGGAGAGCGGTACTTC; CDR3: CASSFRGAGERYF
V: TRBV27; size: -; D: -; J: TRBJ2-5; DNA: TGTGCCAGCAGTTACGGGCCGGGGGAGACCCAGTACTTC; CDR3: CASSYGPGETQYF
V: TRBV11-3; size: -; D: TRBD2; J: TRBJ2-2; DNA: TGTGCCAGCAGCTTGGCTGGAGGAGCGGGAGGGCCCGGGGAGCTGTTTTTT; CDR3: CASSLAGGAGGPGELFF
V: TRBV28; size: few; D: -; J: TRBJ2-7; DNA: TGTGCCAGCAGTAGCGGCACCTACCTCTACGAGCAGTACTTC; CDR3: CASSSGTYLYEQYF
V: TRBV5-1; size: -; D: TRBD2; J: TRBJ2-3; DNA: TGCGCCAGCAGCTTGGCTGGACTAGACACAGATACGCAGTATTTT; CDR3: CASSLAGLDTDTQYF
V: TRBV29-1; size: once; D: TRBD2; J: TRBJ2-1; DNA: TGCAGCGTTGGACTAGCGGGAGTTATTATGAATGAGCAGTTCTTC; CDR3: CSVGLAGVIMNEQFF
V: TRBV9; size: -; D: TRBD2; J: TRBJ2-4; DNA: TGTGCCAGCAGCCCGGGGGAGGGGAGAGCCAAAAACATTCAGTACTTC; CDR3: CASSPGEGRAKNIQYF
V: TRBV11-2; size: once; D: TRBD1; J: TRBJ2-7; DNA: TGTGCCAGCAGCCACCTCCCGGGACAGGGGGACTACGAGCAGTACTTC; CDR3: CASSHLPGQGDYEQYF
V: TRBV5-4; size: -; D: TRBD2; J: TRBJ2-1; DNA: TGTGCCACCCGACTAGCGGGGGGCATAGATGAGCAGTTCTTC; CDR3: CATRLAGGIDEQFF
V: TRBV18; size: -; D: -; J: TRBJ2-2; DNA: TGTGCCAGCTCACCAACAGGGCGGCAGAACACCGGGGAGCTGTTTTTT; CDR3: CASSPTGRQNTGELFF
V: TRBV4-1; size: -; D: -; J: TRBJ1-4; DNA: TGCGCCAGCAGCCAGAAAAGAGCTCCTAATGAAAAACTGTTTTTT; CDR3: CASSQKRAPNEKLFF
V: TRBV7-9; size: -; D: TRBD2; J: TRBJ2-7; DNA: TGTGCCAGCAGCTCCTTGGGGGTAGCGGGATACGAGCAGTACTTC; CDR3: CASSSLGVAGYEQYF
V: TRBV15; size: -; D: TRBD1; J: TRBJ2-7; DNA: TGTGCCACCAGCAGAGAAACAGGGGGCGCCGAGCAGTACTTC; CDR3: CATSRETGGAEQYF
V: TRBV7-9; size: few; D: TRBD2; J: TRBJ2-1; DNA: TGTGCCAGCAGCTTGTGGCGGGTAGCGGGAGGGGCTTACAATGAGCAGTTCTTC; CDR3: CASSLWRVAGGAYNEQFF
V: TRBV7-9; size: -; D: -; J: TRBJ2-1; DNA: TGTGCCAGCAGCTTGCTTTCGGGCAATGAGCAGTTCTTC; CDR3: CASSLLSGNEQFF
V: TRBV5-1; size: -; D: -; J: TRBJ2-7; DNA: TGCGCCAGCAGCATCCAGGGTTATGGGGAGCAGTACTTC; CDR3: CASSIQGYGEQYF
V: TRBV27; size: -; D: -; J: TRBJ2-1; DNA: TGTGCCAGCTCCCACAGGTTCGGAGCATTCAATGAGCAGTTCTTC; CDR3: CASSHRFGAFNEQFF
V: TRBV7-8; size: -; D: -; J: TRBJ2-7; DNA: TGTGCCAGCAGCTTAGTCAGAGGGACTCTCTCCTACGAGCAGTACTTC; CDR3: CASSLVRGTLSYEQYF
V: TRBV27; size: few; D: TRBD1; J: TRBJ2-3; DNA: TGTGCCAGCAGTTTGGTACAGGGGGCCGGAGATACGCAGTATTTT; CDR3: CASSLVQGAGDTQYF
V: TRBV2; size: -; D: TRBD1; J: TRBJ2-7; DNA: TGTGCCAGCAGGCCGACAGGGGGAACCTACGAGCAGTACTTC; CDR3: CASRPTGGTYEQYF
V: TRBV7-2; size: once; D: TRBD1; J: TRBJ1-2; DNA: TGTGCCAGCAGCATGGGACAGGGTGGCTATGGCTACACCTTC; CDR3: CASSMGQGGYGYTF
V: TRBV4-1; size: -; D: TRBD1; J: TRBJ2-5; DNA: TGCGCCAGCAGGGGGACAGAAGAGACCCAGTACTTC; CDR3: CASRGTEETQYF
V: TRBV21-1; size: -; D: -; J: TRBJ2-7; DNA: TGTGCCAGCAGCAAAGTAGAAGAGAGATCGGCGGTACACGAGCAGTACTTC; CDR3: CASSKVEERSAVHEQYF
V: TRBV7-9; size: -; D: -; J: TRBJ2-1; DNA: TGTGCCAGCAGCTCGAGTATATCCTACAATGAGCAGTTCTTC; CDR3: CASSSSISYNEQFF
V: TRBV2; size: -; D: -; J: TRBJ2-1; DNA: TGTGCCAGCACGTTACTAGGGACCTACAATGAGCAGTTCTTC; CDR3: CASTLLGTYNEQFF
V: TRBV27; size: -; D: TRBD1; J: TRBJ1-5; DNA: TGTGCCAGCAGTCGGGACAGGGGGCGACAGCCCCAGCATTTT; CDR3: CASSRDRGRQPQHF
V: TRBV30; size: -; D: -; J: TRBJ1-5; DNA: TGTGCCTGGCGTGGCTCGGCGGGGGGGGGCAATCAGCCCCAGCATTTT; CDR3: CAWRGSAGGGNQPQHF
V: TRBV13; size: -; D: TRBD1; J: TRBJ2-2; DNA: TGTGCCAGCAGCGGGACAGGGTTGGGAGAGACCGGGGAGCTGTTTTTT; CDR3: CASSGTGLGETGELFF
V: TRBV5-6; size: -; D: TRBD2; J: TRBJ2-3; DNA: TGTGCCAGCAGCCGGCTAGCGGGTGGGAGCACAGATACGCAGTATTTT; CDR3: CASSRLAGGSTDTQYF
V: TRBV15; size: medium-sized; D: TRBD1; J: TRBJ2-6; DNA: TGTGCCACCGCAACAGGGGAAGCGGCCAACTCTGGGGCCAACGTCCTGACTTTC; CDR3: CATATGEAANSGANVLTF
V: TRBV7-8; size: few; D: TRBD1; J: TRBJ1-1; DNA: TGTGCCAGCAGCTTAGACCGGGACAGCGGCACTGAAGCTTTCTTT; CDR3: CASSLDRDSGTEAFF
V: TRBV5-1; size: -; D: TRBD1; J: TRBJ1-4; DNA: TGCGCCAGCAGCACCCTTGACAGGGGTAGTGGGAAACTGTTTTTT; CDR3: CASSTLDRGSGKLFF
V: TRBV7-3; size: -; D: -; J: TRBJ2-6; DNA: TGTGCCAGCAGCTTATATCGCAGTCAGGACTCTGGGGCCAACGTCCTGACTTTC; CDR3: CASSLYRSQDSGANVLTF
V: TRBV11-1; size: few; D: -; J: TRBJ2-7; DNA: TGTGCCAGCAGCTTAGGGACATTAACCTACGAGCAGTACTTC; CDR3: CASSLGTLTYEQYF
V: TRBV5-1; size: few; D: TRBD1; J: TRBJ2-3; DNA: TGCGCCAGCAGCCCGACAGGGCTTTATACAGATACGCAGTATTTT; CDR3: CASSPTGLYTDTQYF
V: TRBV11-2; size: -; D: TRBD1; J: TRBJ1-1; DNA: TGTGCCAGCAGCTCCGACAGGGTTGGAGTAACTGAAGCTTTCTTT; CDR3: CASSSDRVGVTEAFF
V: TRBV6-5; size: -; D: TRBD2; J: TRBJ2-7; DNA: TGTGCCAGCAGCAAAGGGACTACCTCTCGATACGAGCAGTACTTC; CDR3: CASSKGTTSRYEQYF
V: TRBV27; size: -; D: -; J: TRBJ2-7; DNA: TGTGCCAGCAGTTTAGATTCAGGGGACTACGAGCAGTACTTC; CDR3: CASSLDSGDYEQYF
V: TRBV15; size: once; D: -; J: TRBJ1-2; DNA: TGTGCCACCAGCAGAGTGACACAGGGCCAGGGGGGCTACACCTTC; CDR3: CATSRVTQGQGGYTF